This T cell receptor (beta chain) was sequenced for a study of shared clonotypes between healthy human individuals. Method: immunoSEQ multiplex PCR; TCRdb's copy keeps in-frame clones and lacks some. Seen here are a few million clones, about 92% observed once, and the top ten hold 0.39%. The CDR3 consists of 15 residues. The V gene end was trimmed by 3 bases and the J gene end by 7 bases; junction bases not matched to a gene: 10. The V gene's germline CDR1 is MDHEN and CDR2 SYDVKM. This chain links TRBV28 with TRBJ1-2, with 8 positions matching TRBD1. The TCR was taken from a man aged 18 to 30 in good health. Some clones in this sample may be carry-over from other donors' samples. Sequencing was carried out using naive CD4+ T cells from PBMCs. As for subset: CD45RA+ positively selected. The CDR3 loop is CASSFVQGVSSGYTF. DNA for the CDR3: TGTGCCAGCAGTTTCGTACAGGGGGTTTCAAGTGGCTACACCTTC.